What follows are 15 T cell receptor beta chains derived from one specimen sequenced in a study of CD8+ T cells in alopecia areata. It was cDNA, reverse transcribed from extracted RNA, that served as the sequencing template. Data came from immunoSEQ multiplex PCR; TCRdb stores just in-frame clones and leaves some out. The table includes roughly 180,000 clones, about three fifths detected once. Described treatment: oral pan-JAK inhibitor, 5-10 mg twice daily. The specimen was CD4+ T cells sorted from blood, collected at week 4, from a patient treated with tofacitinib. The receptors shown here come from a human donor with alopecia areata.

V is TRBV30 and J is TRBJ1-5; perhaps TRBD1 as D (5 bases). The CDR3 spans 15 residues. V lost 2 bases, J lost 0 bases, and 11 bases lay in between. Germline-derived CDR1 and CDR2 are GTSNPN and SVGIG (reference sequence). As DNA, the CDR3 is TGTGCCTGGAGTCTGCGGGGGACTAGCAATCAGCCCCAGCATTTT. Encoded protein: CAWSLRGTSNQPQHF.

The chain carries TRBV2 and TRBJ1-5; D not resolved. Trimming shortened V by 6 bases and J by 5 bases, and 11 bases separated the two germline ends. The CDR3 is made up of 13 amino acids. The germline gives CDR1 SNHLY, CDR2 FYNNEI. CDR3 amino acids: CASRSNQDQPQHF. The DNA for the CDR3 is TGTGCCAGCAGATCGAATCAAGATCAGCCCCAGCATTTT.

This chain connects TRBV4-1 to TRBJ1-2, with unresolved D. This CDR3 contains 14 residues. CDR1 is MGHRA, CDR2 YSYEKL, per germline. V lost 4 bases and J 3 bases, leaving 12 bases between the germline ends. The CDR3 sequence: CASSLTVWDYGYTF. CDR3 nucleotide sequence: TGCGCCAGCAGCCTCACCGTGTGGGACTATGGCTACACCTTC.

V gene TRBV5-1 combines with J gene TRBJ1-5; no clear D. The CDR3 is 13 amino acids. Germline lookup yields CDR1 SGHRS and CDR2 YFSETQ. With 0 bases removed from V and 7 bases from J, the gap between germline ends came to 8 bases. The CDR3 here is CASSLEGEQPQHF. The CDR3 nucleotides are TGCGCCAGCAGCTTGGAGGGCGAGCAGCCCCAGCATTTT.

The chain has TRBV7-9 and TRBJ2-7; D gene ambiguous. Germline loops: CDR1 SEHNR, CDR2 FQNEAQ (reference sequence). The germline V and J ends were trimmed by 5 bases and 4 bases, with 9 bases remaining between them. The CDR3 has 12 amino acids. The CDR3 here is CASSPSRYEQYF. The CDR3 nucleotides are TGTGCCAGCAGCCCGAGCAGGTACGAGCAGTACTTC.

This clone was seen a few times. The chain carries TRBV7-2 and TRBJ1-2; D gene ambiguous. CDR1 is SGHTA, CDR2 FQGNSA, per germline. The CDR3 loop spans 14 amino acids. V dropped 2 bases and J dropped 8 bases, with 15 bases sitting between them. The DNA for the CDR3 is TGTGCCAGCAGCTTATTCACCCAAAGTGTCGGCTACACCTTC. The encoded protein is CASSLFTQSVGYTF. Full variable domain (rest looked up from reference TRBV7-2 and TRBJ1-2): GAGVSQSPSNKVTEKGKDVELRCDPISGHTALYWYRQSLGQGLEFLIYFQGNSAPDKSGLPSDRFSAERTGGSVSTLTIQRTQQEDSAVYLCASSLFTQSVGYTFGSGTRLTVV.

V gene TRBV2 combines with J gene TRBJ2-2; 8 nucleotides match TRBD1. The CDR3 has 19 amino acids. Germline V CDR1 and CDR2: SNHLY, FYNNEI. Trimming removed 5 bases from V and 4 bases from J; junction bases left unmatched: 18. DNA for the CDR3: TGTGCCAGCAGTACCTCTCTCCCACCGGGACAGGTCGCCACCGGGGAGCTGTTTTTT. Translating gives CASSTSLPPGQVATGELFF.

The V and J genes are TRBV30 and TRBJ2-5, with 8 bases fitting TRBD2. V lost 2 bases to trimming and J lost 6 bases; unmatched junction nucleotides: 8. The CDR3 is made up of 14 amino acids. CDR1 GTSNPN and CDR2 SVGIG come from the germline V gene (reference sequence). The CDR3 is CAWSFGGAGQTQYF. CDR3 coding DNA: TGTGCCTGGAGTTTCGGGGGGGCCGGCCAGACCCAGTACTTC. Looking up the rest from reference TRBV30 and TRBJ2-5 gives the full variable domain: SQTIHQWPATLVQPVGSPLSLECTVEGTSNPNLYWYRQAAGRGLQLLFYSVGIGQISSEVPQNLSASRPQDRQFILSSKKLLLSDSGFYLCAWSFGGAGQTQYFGPGTRLLVL.

The CDR3, as DNA: TGCGCCAGCAGCTTGGGCAGGGGTCTACTCAACACTGAAGCTTTCTTT. Amino acids: CASSLGRGLLNTEAFF. The V and J genes are TRBV5-1 and TRBJ1-1, with TRBD1 as a possible D gene (6 bases). Germline assignment: CDR1 SGHRS and CDR2 YFSETQ. Trimming left V 0 bases short and J 2 bases short, with 14 bases between. This CDR3 has 16 residues. The full variable domain, its missing parts supplied by reference TRBV5-1 and TRBJ1-1, is KAGVTQTPRYLIKTRGQQVTLSCSPISGHRSVSWYQQTPGQGLQFLFEYFSETQRNKGNFPGRFSGRQFSNSRSEMNVSTLELGDSALYLCASSLGRGLLNTEAFFGQGTRLTVV.

The chain has TRBV6-5 and TRBJ1-2; D unresolved. Germline values: CDR1 MNHEY, CDR2 SVGAGI. This CDR3 is built from 14 residues. Trimming cost V 6 bases and J 0 bases, with 11 bases left between them. The CDR3 DNA is TGTGCCAGCAGCCGGACGGGGACTAACTATGGCTACACCTTC. This codes for CASSRTGTNYGYTF.

The chain is built from TRBV5-4 and TRBJ1-5; D is possibly TRBD1 (6 bases). V was shortened by 2 bases and J by 5 bases, with 14 bases between the two germline ends. The CDR3 is made up of 15 amino acids. The germline CDR1 and CDR2 sequences are SGHNT and YYREEE (reference sequence). The CDR3 sequence is CASSFRGNRDQPQHF. The CDR3 nucleotides read TGTGCCAGCAGCTTCAGGGGTAATAGGGATCAGCCCCAGCATTTT. Together with reference TRBV5-4 and TRBJ1-5, the CDR3 gives the full variable domain: ETGVTQSPTHLIKTRGQQVTLRCSSQSGHNTVSWYQQALGQGPQFIFQYYREEENGRGNFPPRFSGLQFPNYSSELNVNALELDDSALYLCASSFRGNRDQPQHFGDGTRLSIL.

This clone has a handful of counts. The chain employs TRBV19 and TRBJ2-3, with D maybe TRBD1 (5 bases). The CDR3 contains 15 residues. V was trimmed by 5 bases and J by 0 bases, leaving 12 bases between them. CDR1 is LNHDA and CDR2 is SQIVND in the germline V gene (reference sequence). The CDR3 loop reads CASSSRTTSTDTQYF. The CDR3 nucleotides read TGTGCCAGTAGTTCAAGGACAACTAGCACAGATACGCAGTATTTT.

The chain combines TRBV29-1 with TRBJ2-4; 8 positions match TRBD1. Trimming removed 8 bases from V and 7 bases from J; junction bases left unmatched: 16. The CDR3 is 15 amino acids. Germline CDR1 reads SQVTM; CDR2 reads ANQGSEA. The CDR3 protein is CSPARPGGVLNIQYF. DNA of the CDR3: TGCAGCCCCGCCAGGCCAGGGGGCGTTTTGAACATTCAGTACTTC.

The chain joins TRBV29-1 to TRBJ2-6; D might be TRBD2 (5 bases). Germline loops: CDR1 SQVTM, CDR2 ANQGSEA. V was pared by 1 base and J by 4 bases, with 11 bases between. The CDR3 consists of 15 residues. Written as DNA, the CDR3 is TGCAGCGTTGAAGTTGGCGGGTACGGGGCCAACGTCCTGACTTTC. Translating gives CSVEVGGYGANVLTF.

V usage is TRBV13 and J usage is TRBJ1-2, with 10 nucleotides matching TRBD1. Germline loops: CDR1 PRHDT, CDR2 FYEKMQ (reference sequence). The CDR3 spans 17 residues. After removal of 0 bases from V and 6 bases from J, the junction contained 10 bases not matched to a gene. Here the CDR3 reads CASSLGGQGDVLNGYTF. CDR3 DNA: TGTGCCAGCAGCTTAGGAGGACAGGGGGACGTCTTGAATGGCTACACCTTC.